A single sample is the source of the 14 T cell receptor beta chains below, sequenced in a study of blood T cell repertoires in COVID-19. Generated by immunoSEQ multiplex PCR, the TCRdb table keeps only in-frame clones and is missing some. There are 95,000 to 150,000 clones in the sample; about 80% occur only once, and 20% to 25% lies in the top ten. Material for sequencing was peripheral blood. The receptor set was obtained from a human donor in a cohort sampled during active COVID-19.

In DNA form, the CDR3 reads TGTGCCAGCTCACCAACCGCGGATCAAGGGCCCCAGCATTTT. Translation: CASSPTADQGPQHF. The J gene is TRBJ1-5, the V gene TRBV18; unclear D gene. CDR3 size: 14 residues. From germline, CDR1 is KGHSH and CDR2 LQKENI. The V and J ends lost 2 bases and 9 bases respectively, with 14 bases between them.

This chain uses TRBV19 with TRBJ2-4; D possibly corresponds to TRBD2 (6 bases). The V gene's germline CDR1 is LNHDA and CDR2 SQIVND (reference sequence). The V end lost 7 bases, the J end lost 7 bases, and 20 bases lay between the germline ends. This CDR3 region has 15 residues. CDR3 sequence (DNA): TGTGCCAGTACCCCAGGAATAGGGAGCGGGAACATTCAGTACTTC. Protein: CASTPGIGSGNIQYF.

This clone has a single count. The chain joins TRBV11-1 to TRBJ2-1, with 13 positions matching TRBD2. Germline V CDR1 and CDR2: SGHAT, FQDESV (reference sequence). Unmatched junction bases numbered 4, after V lost 5 bases and J lost 3 bases. This CDR3 has 16 amino acids. The CDR3 loop reads CASSIRTSGGYNEQFF. The CDR3 coding sequence is TGTGCCAGCAGCATAAGGACTAGCGGGGGCTACAATGAGCAGTTCTTC.

The table lists this clone with a few counts. The chain joins TRBV18 to TRBJ1-2; D uncertain. The V end lost 3 bases, the J end lost 8 bases, and 13 bases lay between the germline ends. Germline lookup yields CDR1 KGHSH and CDR2 LQKENI. The CDR3 is made up of 13 amino acids. The DNA for the CDR3 is TGTGCCAGCTCACCCAGTCTTGAGGGAGGCTACACCTTC. Translating gives CASSPSLEGGYTF.

The chain carries TRBV5-1 and TRBJ1-2; tentative D call: TRBD1 (6 bases). The CDR3 contains 16 residues. Germline CDR1 SGHRS, CDR2 YFSETQ. V lost 0 bases and J lost 0, with 12 bases in between. The CDR3 loop reads CASSLVRGDSNYGYTF. CDR3 DNA sequence: TGCGCCAGCAGCTTGGTCAGGGGCGATTCTAACTATGGCTACACCTTC.

The chain combines TRBV30 with TRBJ2-5; possibly TRBD2 for D (6 bases). Germline V gene sequence: CDR1 GTSNPN, CDR2 SVGIG (reference sequence). The CDR3 contains 15 residues. V lost 0 bases and J 5 bases, leaving 16 bases between the germline ends. CDR3 coding DNA: TGTGCCTGGAGTGTAACGGGAGTGGGTAGGGAGACCCAGTACTTC. Its protein is CAWSVTGVGRETQYF.

The genes are TRBV27 and TRBJ1-2; D possibly corresponds to TRBD1 (5 bases). Trimming took 4 bases from V and 8 from J, leaving 14 bases between them. Germline V lookup: CDR1 MNHEY, CDR2 SMNVEV (reference sequence). This CDR3 is 13 amino acids long. The CDR3 DNA reads as TGTGCCAGCAGTTCAGGTCGGGGGGACGGCTACACCTTC. This sequence encodes CASSSGRGDGYTF.

The chain employs TRBV19 and TRBJ1-1; no firm D call. The CDR3 is 13 amino acids. The germline V gene has CDR1 LNHDA and CDR2 SQIVND (reference sequence). Trimming took off 1 base at V and 4 bases at J, with 7 bases between the two ends. The CDR3 DNA sequence: TGTGCCAGTAGTATAGGACGAGGCACTGAAGCTTTCTTT. This gives the protein CASSIGRGTEAFF.

The chain uses TRBV20-1 and TRBJ2-3; weak D call: TRBD2 (6 bases). Trimming pared 3 bases from V and 2 bases from J, leaving 12 bases between. This CDR3 comprises 14 residues. Germline CDR1 reads DFQATT; CDR2 reads SNEGSKA (reference sequence). The CDR3 DNA reads as TGCAGTGCTAGTGGTAGCGGTAACACAGATACGCAGTATTTT. Amino acids: CSASGSGNTDTQYF.

This chain joins TRBV7-2 and TRBJ1-5; the match to TRBD1 covers 8 bases. Germline V gene data show CDR1 as SGHTA and CDR2 as FQGNSA. This CDR3 has 14 residues. The J segment lost 6 bases and the V segment lost 5 bases, leaving 6 bases of the junction unmatched. This chain's CDR3 is CASSLGQGSQPQHF. In DNA form, the CDR3 reads TGTGCCAGCAGCCTCGGACAGGGCTCTCAGCCCCAGCATTTT.

The gene calls are TRBV7-8 and TRBJ2-2; possible D gene TRBD2, 6 bases. The CDR3 has 15 residues. Germline V gene sequence: CDR1 SGHVS, CDR2 FQNEAQ. The V end lost 6 bases, the J end lost 7 bases, and 18 bases lay between the germline ends. DNA for the CDR3: TGTGCCAGCAGACCAAGGGAGCAGGGAGGCGGGGAGCTGTTTTTT. It translates to CASRPREQGGGELFF.

The gene calls are TRBV2 and TRBJ2-7, with D perhaps TRBD1 (6 bases). The CDR3 covers 12 residues. Germline V gene sequence: CDR1 SNHLY, CDR2 FYNNEI. The V end was cut by 5 bases, the J end by 6 bases, with 11 bases between. The DNA for the CDR3 is TGTGCCAGCAGTACCGACAGGAGCGAGCAGTACTTC. It codes for CASSTDRSEQYF.

The CDR3 nucleotides are TGTGCCAGCAAAACCCCGGGACAGGGTGAGGGCGAGCAGTACTTC. It encodes CASKTPGQGEGEQYF. This chain uses TRBV6-6 with TRBJ2-7, with 9 bases lining up with TRBD1. V shed 7 bases, J shed 6 bases, and the junction held 13 bases outside the gene matches. The CDR3 sequence is 15 residues long. In germline, CDR1 is MNHNY, CDR2 SVGAGI (reference sequence).

This chain connects TRBV28 to TRBJ2-6, with a possible D match to TRBD2 (7 bases). This CDR3 contains 19 residues. V lost 2 bases and J 1 base, leaving 18 bases between the germline ends. Germline CDR1 is MDHEN and CDR2 is SYDVKM. CDR3 amino acids: CASSLLRGAISSGANVLTF. DNA for the CDR3: TGTGCCAGCAGTTTACTCCGGGGGGCAATTTCATCTGGGGCCAACGTCCTGACTTTC.